The present T cell receptor beta chain was sequenced within a study of cytomegalovirus exposure and HLA in healthy donors. Overall study results and limits: In the 120 validation repertoires, 85% to 95% of cluster scores exceeded 0, per a later analysis.

Sequencing used immunoSEQ multiplex PCR; TCRdb keeps in-frame clones, though not all of them. The repertoire holds some 140,000 clones, with 86% as singletons. The donors formed part of the approximately 120-subject validation cohort, distinct from the roughly 700-subject first cohort. Comments on this clone: The antigen is not known.

CDR1 is SGHTA, CDR2 FQGNSA, per germline. This CDR3 is 14 amino acids long. Trimming removed 6 bases from V and 3 bases from J; junction bases left unmatched: 6. The sequence was collected from a human donor in good health. Material: PBMCs. V gene TRBV7-2 combines with J gene TRBJ2-5; 8 nucleotides match TRBD2. The CDR3 nucleotides are TGTGCCAGCAGTTGGGTACTAGCGGAAGAGACCCAGTACTTC. This translates into CASSWVLAEETQYF.